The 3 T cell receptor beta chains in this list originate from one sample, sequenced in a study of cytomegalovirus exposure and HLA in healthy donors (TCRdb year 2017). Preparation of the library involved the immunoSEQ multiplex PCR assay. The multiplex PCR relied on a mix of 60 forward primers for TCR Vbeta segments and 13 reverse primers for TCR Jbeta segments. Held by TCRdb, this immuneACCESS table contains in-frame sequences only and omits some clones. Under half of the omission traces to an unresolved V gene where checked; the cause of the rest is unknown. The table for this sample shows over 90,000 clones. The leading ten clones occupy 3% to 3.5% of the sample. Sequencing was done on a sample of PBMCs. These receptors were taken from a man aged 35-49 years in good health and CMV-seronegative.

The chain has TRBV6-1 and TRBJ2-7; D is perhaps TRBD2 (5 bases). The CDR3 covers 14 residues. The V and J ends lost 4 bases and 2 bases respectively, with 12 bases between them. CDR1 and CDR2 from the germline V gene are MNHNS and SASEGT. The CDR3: CASSGRTSPYEQYF. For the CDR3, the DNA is TGTGCCAGCAGTGGGAGGACGTCCCCCTACGAGCAGTACTTC.

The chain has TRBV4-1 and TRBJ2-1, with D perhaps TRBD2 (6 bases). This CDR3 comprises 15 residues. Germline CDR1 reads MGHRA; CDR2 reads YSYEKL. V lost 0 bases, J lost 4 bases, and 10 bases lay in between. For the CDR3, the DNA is TGCGCCAGCAGCCAAGATCGGGGGTCTTACAATGAGCAGTTCTTC. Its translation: CASSQDRGSYNEQFF.

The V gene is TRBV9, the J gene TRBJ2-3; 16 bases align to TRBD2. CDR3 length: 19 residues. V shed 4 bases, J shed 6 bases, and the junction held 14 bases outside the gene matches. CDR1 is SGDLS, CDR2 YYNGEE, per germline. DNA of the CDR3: TGTGCCAGCAGCCCAGAGACAACCGGGACTAGCGGGAGGGCCGATACGCAGTATTTT. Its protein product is CASSPETTGTSGRADTQYF.